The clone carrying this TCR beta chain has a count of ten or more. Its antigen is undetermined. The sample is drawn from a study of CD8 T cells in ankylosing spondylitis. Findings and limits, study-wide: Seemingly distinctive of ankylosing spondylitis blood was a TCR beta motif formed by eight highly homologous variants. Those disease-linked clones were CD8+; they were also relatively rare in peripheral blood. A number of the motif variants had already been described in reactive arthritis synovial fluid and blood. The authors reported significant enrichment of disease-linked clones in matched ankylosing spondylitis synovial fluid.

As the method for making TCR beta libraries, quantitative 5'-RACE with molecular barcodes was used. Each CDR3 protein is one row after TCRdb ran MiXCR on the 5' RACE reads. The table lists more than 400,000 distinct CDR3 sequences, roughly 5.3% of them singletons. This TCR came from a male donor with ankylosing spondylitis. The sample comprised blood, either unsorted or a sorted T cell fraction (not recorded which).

CDR3 sequence: CASSLEGYLPRAAFF. CDR3 bases: TGTGCCAGCAGCTTGGAGGGGTACCTTCCCAGGGCAGCTTTCTTT. This rearrangement joins TRBV5-5 to TRBJ1-1; tentative D call: TRBD1 (5 bases). The CDR3 covers 15 residues. Looked up from germline, CDR1 is SGHKS and CDR2 is YYEKEE (reference sequence). The V gene lost 0 bases and the J gene lost 10 bases, with 19 bases spanning the gap.